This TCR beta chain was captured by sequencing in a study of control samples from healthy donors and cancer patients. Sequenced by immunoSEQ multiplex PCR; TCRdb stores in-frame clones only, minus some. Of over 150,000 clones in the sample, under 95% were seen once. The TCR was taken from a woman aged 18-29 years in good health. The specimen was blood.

The CDR3 region is CASSLPPSGPNDEQFF. DNA of the CDR3: TGTGCCAGCAGCCTCCCCCCAAGCGGACCAAACGATGAGCAGTTCTTC. V gene TRBV7-9 combines with J gene TRBJ2-1, with a weak D call TRBD2 (5 bases). Trimming took off 5 bases at V and 8 bases at J, with 22 bases between the two ends. Per germline, CDR1 SEHNR and CDR2 FQNEAQ (reference sequence). CDR3 length: 16 residues.